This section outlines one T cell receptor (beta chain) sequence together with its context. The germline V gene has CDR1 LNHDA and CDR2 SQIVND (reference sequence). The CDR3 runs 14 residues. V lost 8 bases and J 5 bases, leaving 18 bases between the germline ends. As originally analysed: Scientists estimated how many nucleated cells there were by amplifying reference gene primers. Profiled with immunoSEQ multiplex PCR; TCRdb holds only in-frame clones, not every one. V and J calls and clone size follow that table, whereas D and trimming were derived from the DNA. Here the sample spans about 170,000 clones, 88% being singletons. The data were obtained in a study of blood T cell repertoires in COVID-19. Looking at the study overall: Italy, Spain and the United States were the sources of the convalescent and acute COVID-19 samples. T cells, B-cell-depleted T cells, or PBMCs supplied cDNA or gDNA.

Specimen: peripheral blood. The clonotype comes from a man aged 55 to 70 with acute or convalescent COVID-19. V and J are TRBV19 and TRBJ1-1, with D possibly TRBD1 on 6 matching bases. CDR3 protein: CASGGGGLGTEAFF. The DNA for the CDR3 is TGTGCCAGTGGGGGAGGGGGGCTCGGAACTGAAGCTTTCTTT.